This entry lists 32 T cell receptor beta chains sequenced from one sample in a study of spatial heterogeneity in lung cancer (dated by TCRdb to about 2019). The time point tag for this specimen amounts to: sample taken at primary tumor resection. Whole RNA extracted from tumor and nontumor lung tissue, or from cryopreserved PBMC samples, was used for TCR sequencing without cell sorting. Preparation of the library involved 5' RACE. Data came from a NextSeq 500. Using fastp trimming at Q25 and MiXCR clonotype assembly, TCRdb reanalyzed the public sequencing data and kept in-frame beta chains. Each CDR3 protein gets just one entry, which takes the most common genes and DNA from the rows behind it. This sample gives 60,000 to 80,000 distinct CDR3 sequences in total; approximately 12% of them show up just once. Of the sample, 5.5% to 7.5% is held by the ten largest clones. The material sequenced was PBMCs, taken at surgery. The receptor set was obtained from a male donor with early-stage non-small cell lung cancer.

J is TRBJ1-1 and V is TRBV5-5; 7 positions agree with TRBD1. Trimming at V came to 1 base and at J to 0 bases, leaving 9 bases not matched to a gene. The CDR3 loop spans 17 amino acids. Germline values: CDR1 SGHKS, CDR2 YYEKEE (reference sequence). The CDR3 is CASSLLRTGAMNTEAFF. CDR3 DNA: TGTGCCAGCAGCTTGTTAAGGACAGGTGCCATGAACACTGAAGCTTTCTTT.

This clonotype was counted only a few times. The V and J genes are TRBV27 and TRBJ2-1, with D maybe TRBD2 (5 bases). This CDR3 is built from 15 residues. Per germline, CDR1 MNHEY and CDR2 SMNVEV (reference sequence). Trimming pared 6 bases from V and 6 bases from J, leaving 18 bases between. DNA of the CDR3: TGTGCCAGCAGCCCGACCCGACTATCTGGCAATGAGCAGTTCTTC. Its translation is CASSPTRLSGNEQFF.

The chain couples TRBV28 to TRBJ1-1, with D perhaps TRBD1 (6 bases). Germline assignment: CDR1 MDHEN and CDR2 SYDVKM. The CDR3 has 16 amino acids. The V gene lost 8 bases and the J gene lost 1 base, with 20 bases spanning the gap. The DNA of the CDR3 is TGTGCCAGCTTACTACCTAGAGGGGGTACGAACACTGAAGCTTTCTTT. This codes for CASLLPRGGTNTEAFF.

The sample holds a few counts of this clonotype. The rearrangement joins TRBV14 to TRBJ1-4; perhaps TRBD1 as D (5 bases). The CDR3 contains 16 residues. In germline, CDR1 is SGHDN, CDR2 FVKESK. The ends were cut back, 2 bases at V and 5 bases at J, with 15 bases in the middle. CDR3 sequence reads: CASSQTGGQLNEKLFF. The CDR3 DNA follows: TGTGCCAGCAGCCAAACCGGAGGACAACTCAATGAAAAACTGTTTTTT.

This chain joins TRBV7-2 and TRBJ1-1; no clear D gene. V shed 3 bases and J shed 10 bases, with 12 bases lying between them. The CDR3 spans 12 residues. Germline loops: CDR1 SGHTA, CDR2 FQGNSA. The CDR3 bases are TGTGCCAGCAGCTTTCCAAAGATTGGAGCTTTCTTT. Its translation: CASSFPKIGAFF. Full variable domain (outside the CDR3, taken from reference TRBV7-2 and TRBJ1-1): GAGVSQSPSNKVTEKGKDVELRCDPISGHTALYWYRQSLGQGLEFLIYFQGNSAPDKSGLPSDRFSAERTGGSVSTLTIQRTQQEDSAVYLCASSFPKIGAFFGQGTRLTVV.

This clonotype was counted many times. The V gene is TRBV2, the J gene TRBJ2-1; D gene uncertain. The CDR3 runs to 11 residues. From germline, CDR1 is SNHLY and CDR2 FYNNEI. Trimming pared 8 bases from V and 7 bases from J, leaving 9 bases between. The CDR3 DNA follows: TGTGCCAGCGCAAATATTAATGAGCAGTTCTTC. Protein: CASANINEQFF.

This clonotype was found a few times. The chain has TRBV20-1 and TRBJ1-1; D remains unclear. The germline V gene encodes CDR1 DFQATT and CDR2 SNEGSKA (reference sequence). Trimming shortened V by 0 bases and J by 5 bases, and 16 bases separated the two germline ends. This CDR3 contains 15 residues. The CDR3 loop reads CSARDNRTRKTEAFF. The DNA of the CDR3 is TGCAGTGCTAGAGATAACCGGACGAGGAAGACTGAAGCTTTCTTT.

This clonotype came up many times. The chain links TRBV19 to TRBJ1-1; D is perhaps TRBD1 (5 bases). Trimming shortened V by 2 bases and J by 5 bases, and 9 bases separated the two germline ends. The CDR3 length is 13 residues. Germline V lookup: CDR1 LNHDA, CDR2 SQIVND (reference sequence). The CDR3 loop is CASSINPGTEAFF. The CDR3 bases are TGTGCCAGTAGTATAAACCCAGGGACTGAAGCTTTCTTT.

This clonotype has a count of ten or more. The chain combines TRBV18 with TRBJ1-5; TRBD1 matches 9 bases. From germline, CDR1 is KGHSH and CDR2 LQKENI. V lost 3 bases and J lost 2; bases outside the gene matches: 5. The CDR3 contains 16 residues. CDR3 DNA sequence: TGTGCCAGCTCACCCCTACAGGGGGCCGGCAATCAGCCCCAGCATTTT. Its protein is CASSPLQGAGNQPQHF.

The chain couples TRBV7-2 to TRBJ2-1; D is uncertain. The CDR3 consists of 12 residues. V was cut by 5 bases and J by 9 bases, with 11 bases left in between. Germline V gene data show CDR1 as SGHTA and CDR2 as FQGNSA. In nucleotides, the CDR3 is TGTGCCAGCAGCCCACGGCAGGCTGAGCAGTTCTTC. This translates into CASSPRQAEQFF.

This clonotype appeared a few times. The chain employs TRBV7-2 and TRBJ2-6; D is perhaps TRBD1 (6 bases). Germline V gene data show CDR1 as SGHTA and CDR2 as FQGNSA. V lost 5 bases and J 2 bases, leaving 16 bases between the germline ends. The CDR3 loop spans 17 amino acids. This chain's CDR3 is CASSPRRPGAGANVLTF. CDR3 coding DNA: TGTGCCAGCAGCCCCCGCCGGCCAGGGGCTGGGGCCAACGTCCTGACTTTC.

The chain employs TRBV27 and TRBJ2-7; tentative D call: TRBD1 (6 bases). V was shortened by 5 bases and J by 3 bases, with 8 bases between the two germline ends. The CDR3 consists of 12 residues. Germline V gives CDR1 MNHEY, CDR2 SMNVEV (reference sequence). CDR3 DNA sequence: TGTGCCAGCAGTACCAGGGGCTACGAGCAGTACTTC. Translation gives CASSTRGYEQYF.

As to this clonotype: This may be a read error: a much more frequent sequence differs by one nucleotide. This chain links TRBV4-3 with TRBJ2-1, with 8 bases matching TRBD2. The germline gives CDR1 LGHNA, CDR2 YSLEER. V lost 7 bases, J lost 12 bases, and 20 bases stayed unmatched. This CDR3 region has 16 residues. CDR3 sequence: CASTPQVPGAGDVQFF. CDR3 bases: TGCGCCAGCACCCCCCAAGTACCGGGAGCGGGGGATGTGCAGTTCTTC.

The chain employs TRBV7-2 and TRBJ2-3; D is undetermined. The CDR3 contains 13 residues. Per the germline V gene, CDR1 is SGHTA and CDR2 is FQGNSA. V dropped 4 bases and J dropped 8 bases, with 13 bases sitting between them. CDR3: CASSSDPGGTQYF. The CDR3 nucleotides read TGTGCCAGCAGCTCGGACCCAGGCGGTACGCAGTATTTT.

The chain employs TRBV10-3 and TRBJ1-5; D ambiguous. Germline V CDR1 and CDR2: ENHRY, SYGVKD. The germline V and J ends were trimmed by 3 bases and 5 bases, with 11 bases remaining between them. The CDR3 is 14 residues long. DNA for the CDR3: TGTGCCATCAGTGATAAGACGGTTGATCAGCCCCAGCATTTT. This encodes CAISDKTVDQPQHF.

This clonotype has a handful of counts. The chain combines TRBV20-1 with TRBJ2-3; D is perhaps TRBD1 (6 bases). CDR1 and CDR2 (germline): DFQATT, SNEGSKA (reference sequence). Between the trimmed V and J ends, which lost 1 base and 4 bases, there was a span of 15 bases. This CDR3 spans 15 amino acids. In DNA, the CDR3 is TGCAGTGCTAGAGTAGGGACAAGCCGTTCAGATACGCAGTATTTT. Its translation is CSARVGTSRSDTQYF.

The V gene is TRBV20-1, the J gene TRBJ2-2; D gene uncertain. Germline lookup yields CDR1 DFQATT and CDR2 SNEGSKA (reference sequence). The CDR3 sequence is 11 residues long. Trimming took off 5 bases at V and 8 bases at J, with 9 bases between the two ends. The CDR3 nucleotides read TGCAGTGCTCATCAGAAGGGGGAGCTGTTTTTT. Its protein product is CSAHQKGELFF.

V usage is TRBV20-1 and J usage is TRBJ1-5; 9 nucleotides align to TRBD1. The V gene end was trimmed by 2 bases and the J gene end by 7 bases; junction bases not matched to a gene: 9. This CDR3 contains 15 residues. CDR1 DFQATT and CDR2 SNEGSKA come from the germline V gene (reference sequence). Written as DNA, the CDR3 is TGCAGTGCTAGACCGGGACAGGGTTCCAGGCAGCCCCAGCATTTT. Its protein product is CSARPGQGSRQPQHF.

This clonotype was counted ten times or more. V and J are TRBV20-1 and TRBJ1-1; 12 bases align to TRBD1. The CDR3 has 16 residues. V dropped 3 bases and J dropped 4; count of bases not matched to a gene: 9. Germline V lookup: CDR1 DFQATT, CDR2 SNEGSKA (reference sequence). CDR3: CSASPGTGGSFTEAFF. Written as DNA, the CDR3 is TGCAGTGCTAGTCCCGGGACAGGGGGCAGCTTCACTGAAGCTTTCTTT.

The chain joins TRBV5-5 to TRBJ2-7; TRBD2 might be the D (5 bases). Germline CDR1 and CDR2: SGHKS and YYEKEE (reference sequence). This CDR3 has 14 amino acids. V lost 4 bases to trimming and J lost 6 bases, with 17 bases between them. CDR3 DNA sequence: TGTGCCAGCAGCGAGGCGGGCTCGTGGGGCGAGCAGTACTTC. Protein sequence: CASSEAGSWGEQYF. Filled out from reference TRBV5-5 and TRBJ2-7, the complete variable domain reads DAGVTQSPTHLIKTRGQQVTLRCSPISGHKSVSWYQQVLGQGPQFIFQYYEKEERGRGNFPDRFSARQFPNYSSELNVNALLLGDSALYLCASSEAGSWGEQYFGPGTRLTVT.

V is TRBV5-1 and J is TRBJ2-7, with D possibly matching TRBD1 (5 bases). Trimming stripped 2 bases from V and 3 bases from J, with 15 bases between. CDR1 is SGHRS, CDR2 YFSETQ, per germline. The CDR3 length is 15 residues. The CDR3 here is CASSFSTDSLYEQYF. The CDR3 region has the DNA TGCGCCAGCAGCTTTTCGACAGACTCTCTCTACGAGCAGTACTTC.

J is TRBJ2-4 and V is TRBV6-5, with D maybe TRBD2 (5 bases). This CDR3 has 18 residues. Trimming shortened V by 2 bases and J by 3 bases, and 20 bases separated the two germline ends. CDR1 and CDR2 (germline): MNHEY, SVGAGI. The CDR3 sequence is CASSYLRGKGSGKNIQYF. CDR3 nucleotides: TGTGCCAGCAGTTACCTTCGGGGTAAAGGTTCAGGCAAAAACATTCAGTACTTC.

This clonotype has only a few counts. The chain has TRBV5-1 and TRBJ1-1; 7 positions agree with TRBD1. V lost 3 bases to trimming and J lost 0 bases; unmatched junction nucleotides: 5. The germline V gene encodes CDR1 SGHRS and CDR2 YFSETQ. The CDR3 covers 15 residues. The CDR3 protein is CASSSAGGMNTEAFF. In DNA form, the CDR3 reads TGCGCCAGCAGCTCAGCAGGGGGAATGAACACTGAAGCTTTCTTT.

This rearrangement joins TRBV20-1 to TRBJ2-7; TRBD2 matches at 9 bases. The CDR3 has 15 amino acids. Trimming took 0 bases from V and 6 from J; bases not matched to a gene: 9. The V gene's germline CDR1 is DFQATT and CDR2 SNEGSKA (reference sequence). The CDR3 is CSARDWAGGPVEQYF. The CDR3 region has the DNA TGCAGTGCTAGAGATTGGGCGGGAGGGCCCGTCGAGCAGTACTTC.

This clonotype has ten or more counts. The chain couples TRBV16 to TRBJ2-7; D remains ambiguous. V was cut by 3 bases and J by 9 bases, with 15 bases left in between. The germline gives CDR1 KGHSY, CDR2 FQNENV. This CDR3 comprises 13 residues. In nucleotides, the CDR3 is TGTGCCAGCAGCCAGCCTTCTGGGCTTGGGCAGTACTTC. It codes for CASSQPSGLGQYF. The variable domain in full, completed from reference TRBV16 and TRBJ2-7, reads GEEVAQTPKHLVRGEGQKAKLYCAPIKGHSYVFWYQQVLKNEFKFLISFQNENVFDETGMPKERFSAKCLPNSPCSLEIQATKLEDSAVYFCASSQPSGLGQYFGPGTRLTVT.

The V call is TRBV25-1, the J call TRBJ2-5; either TRBD1 or TRBD2 may supply D (7 bases each). This CDR3 has 18 residues. Germline-derived CDR1 and CDR2 are MGHDK and SYGVNS. The V and J ends lost 2 bases and 2 bases respectively, with 21 bases between them. This CDR3 is CASSEPPWEGAAQETQYF. The CDR3, as DNA: TGTGCCAGCAGTGAACCTCCCTGGGAGGGGGCGGCTCAAGAGACCCAGTACTTC.

J is TRBJ2-1 and V is TRBV20-1, with D perhaps matching TRBD1 or TRBD2 (6 bases each). Germline V gene sequence: CDR1 DFQATT, CDR2 SNEGSKA (reference sequence). V dropped 3 bases and J dropped 8 bases, with 11 bases sitting between them. The CDR3 loop spans 12 amino acids. The CDR3 protein is CSARERGDEQFF. The CDR3 DNA is TGCAGTGCTAGGGAGAGGGGGGATGAGCAGTTCTTC.

The chain couples TRBV7-3 to TRBJ2-3; maybe TRBD1 (5 bases). Looked up from germline, CDR1 is SGHTA and CDR2 is FQGTGA. Trimming pared 1 base from V and 6 bases from J, leaving 11 bases between. The CDR3 is 14 amino acids. The CDR3 coding sequence is TGTGCCAGCAGCTTAATGGGGCCAAGCGATACGCAGTATTTT. It codes for CASSLMGPSDTQYF.

This clonotype came up a few times. V is TRBV19 and J is TRBJ2-1; 7 nucleotides align to TRBD1. The germline V gene has CDR1 LNHDA and CDR2 SQIVND (reference sequence). With V trimmed by 10 bases and J by 4 bases, 10 bases remained unmatched. CDR3 size: 14 residues. The CDR3 DNA is TGTGCCACCGCCGAGGGGGCCTTATACAATGAGCAGTTCTTC. Protein product: CATAEGALYNEQFF.

The rearrangement uses TRBV24-1 and TRBJ2-4, with a possible D match to TRBD2 (5 bases). V lost 0 bases and J 9 bases, leaving 14 bases between the germline ends. The germline V gene encodes CDR1 KGHDR and CDR2 SFDVKD. CDR3 length equals 15 residues. CDR3 region: CATSDLTPTGSIQYF. The CDR3 coding sequence is TGTGCCACCAGTGATTTGACCCCCACGGGAAGCATTCAGTACTTC.

This clonotype was counted only a few times. CDR3 in DNA: TGCAGCGTTGAAGACAGGAGTGCAGCTTTCTTT. Protein: CSVEDRSAAFF. This chain connects TRBV29-1 to TRBJ1-1; D is undetermined. V shed 0 bases and J shed 10 bases, with 9 bases lying between them. The CDR3 has 11 residues. CDR1 is SQVTM and CDR2 is ANQGSEA in the germline V gene. The full variable domain, completed using reference TRBV29-1 and TRBJ1-1, is SAVISQKPSRDICQRGTSLTIQCQVDSQVTMMFWYRQQPGQSLTLIATANQGSEATYESGFVIDKFPISRPNLTFSTLTVSNMSPEDSSIYLCSVEDRSAAFFGQGTRLTVV.

Only a few counts were recorded for this clonotype. The chain has TRBV20-1 and TRBJ2-5; D is possibly TRBD1 (5 bases). The V end was cut by 2 bases, the J end by 7 bases, with 14 bases between. There are 13 residues in the CDR3. CDR1 is DFQATT and CDR2 is SNEGSKA in the germline V gene (reference sequence). CDR3 in DNA: TGCAGTGCTAGATCTCAGGGATCCGGGACCCAGTACTTC. It yields the protein CSARSQGSGTQYF.